This T cell receptor beta chain was recovered during a study of blood T cell repertoires in COVID-19. V shed 1 base and J shed 2 bases, with 9 bases lying between them. The CDR3 runs 14 residues. CDR1 is SGHTA and CDR2 is FQGNSA in the germline V gene. Method: immunoSEQ multiplex PCR; TCRdb's copy keeps in-frame clones and lacks some. The data contain 200,000 to 250,000 clones, 87% of them singletons. Assignment of participants to cohorts was predicated upon participant-reported clinical history. V is TRBV7-2 and J is TRBJ2-7; a possible D gene is TRBD1 (6 bases). The clonotype was recovered from a woman in her 30s with acute COVID-19. Sequences were obtained from PBMCs or T cells enriched from blood (not recorded which). The CDR3 DNA is TGTGCCAGCAGCTTAGGGGGGACAACCTACGAGCAGTACTTC. It translates to CASSLGGTTYEQYF.